Given below is one T cell receptor (beta chain) in context. The clone's antigen remains unknown. Nothing much larger sits one base from this clone, and base qualities are not available. This sample is part of a study of shared clonotypes between healthy human individuals (dated by TCRdb to 2019 to 2021). For the wider study: The cohort comprised a couple of women and a few men aged 18 to 49 years. To estimate repertoire size and how much clonotypes are shared between individuals, the study performed deep sequencing of blood TCR repertoires from roughly five healthy adults. Per donor, three plates each were used for CD4 naive and CD4 memory, two for CD8 naive, and one for CD8 memory. To increase sequencing depth and limit assay-specific biases, TCR repertoire library preparation and sequencing were carried out by different laboratories using diverse techniques. Between about 0.94 and 8.9 billion PBMCs per donor were obtained by leukapheresis.

CDR1 and CDR2, looked up from the germline V gene, are SGHAT and FQNNGV. After removal of 2 bases from V and 2 bases from J, the junction retains 8 bases not matched to a gene. CDR3 length: 16 amino acids, cysteine to phenylalanine. Only CDR3 DNA is held: 48 bases, read in frame from base 1. The paper's findings and limits, for the study overall: Compared with non-shared clonotypes, clonotypes shared by all four sorted-subset donors had higher generation probabilities. Naive subsets generally had larger estimated clonotype richness than memory subsets did. The genetic and exposure-history diversity represented was limited by the small number of donors. Only blood was sampled, and tissue TCR repertoires likely differ from those in blood. When a handful of donors were compared, the shared fraction of clonotypes was about 5% for naive CD4, roughly 3.4% for naive CD8, roughly 2.5% for memory CD4, and 0.3% to 0.5% for memory CD8. Even with the large sequencing depth, rarefaction of the sorted-subset datasets indicated that sequencing was incomplete. Based on pairwise subsampling, the degree of clonotype sharing among donors was expected to be affected by sequencing depth.

The donors were healthy, HIV-negative adults with no recently reported acute infections or vaccinations. Every donor was a Caucasian adult residing in Nashville, Tennessee, USA. Magnetic negative selection was used to enrich CD4+ T cells, after which naive cells were positively selected on CD45RA and the negative fraction became the memory subset. After blood collection by leukapheresis, PBMCs were isolated using Ficoll-Histopaque density gradient centrifugation and then cryopreserved in the vapor phase of liquid nitrogen. Purity and quantity of every magnetically sorted T cell population were checked by analytical flow cytometry. Genomic DNA was isolated from every sorted fraction and measured by UV absorbance on a Nanodrop 2000c. Using the deep immunoSEQ assay, TCR CDR3 regions were amplified from genomic DNA by multiplex PCR. Extracted genomic DNA from each cell subset was spread evenly across all wells of several immunoSEQ 96-well plates, with each plate serving as a replicate. For sorted subsets, around 0.2 ug genomic DNA, equal to about 30,000 T cell genomes, was loaded into each replicate PCR. Purified libraries were measured with a Qubit 3.0 fluorometer, size-checked on a Bioanalyzer 2100, and measured again with the KAPA Library Quantification kit. Each immunoSEQ 96-well plate was sequenced on its own single-read 150-cycle Illumina NextSeq 550 flow cell. The study's processing was this. Because only junctional sequences without quality scores were contained in the immunoSEQ output, filtering matching that applied to full-length reads could not be performed. Sequences were annotated with PyIR, a Python wrapper for IgBLAST v1.9, using IMGT germline references to assign V/J genes and CDR3. Any read was removed if the V/J assignment was weak (E-value above 1e-6), the CDR3 was missing, or the read contained stop codons, out-of-frame junctions, or ambiguous translated residues. V3J clonotypes were defined by identical inferred V gene, J gene, and CDR3 amino acid sequence. The percentage overlap between two repertoires was calculated by dividing the number of shared unique clonotypes by the size of the smaller repertoire. Richness of each repertoire was evaluated using RTK rarefaction, the Chao1 estimator, and Recon v2.1 estimates of unobserved clonotypes. OLGA was used to compute generation probabilities for all TCRbeta clonotypes that the gDNA method yielded from a handful of donors. Held by TCRdb, this immuneACCESS table contains in-frame sequences only and omits some clones. Under half of the omission traces to an unresolved V gene where checked; the cause of the rest is unknown. V and J calls and clone size are as listed in that table; D and trimming were resolved from the DNA. The sample has approximately 2.5 million clones on record, approximately 94% of them singletons. Clones ranked in the top ten supply around 0.14% of the sample.

The receptor was isolated from a man younger than 35 in good health. The chain is made from TRBV11-2 and TRBJ2-7; TRBD2 fits 8 bases in the junction. Material for sequencing was naive CD4+ T cells sorted from blood. The cell subset or site label here, explained by the study, means: CD45RA+ positively selected. The sequence in DNA is TGTGCCAGCAGCTTAACTGTAGGAGCGGGAGCCTACGAGCAGTACTTC. This codes for CASSLTVGAGAYEQYF.